These T cell receptor beta chains were read from a single sample in a study of cytomegalovirus exposure and HLA in healthy donors. Some clones are missing from TCRdb's copy, which holds only in-frame ones; the method was immunoSEQ multiplex PCR. The table shows roughly 110,000 clones, with roughly 66% occurring only once. The sample taken for sequencing was PBMCs. The receptor set was obtained from a woman in her twenties or thirties in good health and CMV-seronegative. Each CDR3 is given with its conserved first and last residue. D genes are given only for firm matches. Clone sizes are given selectively: once, few, many, or a class where the clone is expanded.

TRBJ1-1 | TRBD1 | - | TRBV5-1 | TGCGCCAGCAGCATACAGGGGTGGGGGTTGGACACTGAAGCTTTCTTT | CASSIQGWGLDTEAFF
TRBJ2-7 | - | - | TRBV7-8 | TGTGCCAGCAGCGTGACAGACACCTACGAGCAGTACTTC | CASSVTDTYEQYF
TRBJ1-2 | - | - | TRBV5-6 | TGTGCCAGCACCCTCACAGGGTCGTTTAACTATGGCTACACCTTC | CASTLTGSFNYGYTF
TRBJ1-4 | - | few | TRBV5-1 | TGCGCCAGCAGCTTCGGTCGGTATAATGAAAAACTGTTTTTT | CASSFGRYNEKLFF
TRBJ2-7 | TRBD2 | - | TRBV5-1 | TGCGCCAGCAGCTTGGCTAGCGGATTGTACGAGCAGTACTTC | CASSLASGLYEQYF
TRBJ1-1 | - | - | TRBV23-1 | TGCGCCAGCAGTCAATCTAGTAGCAGCCGCACTGAAGCTTTCTTT | CASSQSSSSRTEAFF
TRBJ1-4 | - | - | TRBV28 | TGTGCCAGCAGTCGAGCTAATGAAAAACTGTTTTTT | CASSRANEKLFF
TRBJ2-1 | - | - | TRBV27 | TGTGCCAGCAGTTTCCCCGACAGATACAATGAGCAGTTCTTC | CASSFPDRYNEQFF
TRBJ1-1 | TRBD1 | - | TRBV28 | TGTGCCAGCCGATCAGGGGGATGGACTGAAGCTTTCTTT | CASRSGGWTEAFF
TRBJ2-3 | TRBD2 | few | TRBV5-1 | TGCGCCAGCAGCACAGGACTAGCGGGCCGCACAGATACGCAGTATTTT | CASSTGLAGRTDTQYF
TRBJ1-4 | - | - | TRBV5-5 | TGTGCCAGCAGCCGCGGGGGGTCAACTAATGAAAAACTGTTTTTT | CASSRGGSTNEKLFF
TRBJ2-1 | TRBD1 | - | TRBV6-4 | TGTGCCAGCAGTGCCACAGGGGTAGGTGAGCAGTTCTTC | CASSATGVGEQFF
TRBJ2-7 | TRBD2 | few | TRBV4-1 | TGCGCCAGCAGCCGGGGACTAGCGGGAGGGGGGGCCAGTGGGGAGCAGTACTTC | CASSRGLAGGGASGEQYF
TRBJ2-7 | TRBD1 | - | TRBV6-6 | TGTGCCAGCAGGACCCGGGACAGTAGCTACGAGCAGTACTTC | CASRTRDSSYEQYF
TRBJ1-2 | - | - | TRBV15 | TGTGCCACCAGCAGAGGGGGTGTAGGGGCGAACTATGGCTACACCTTC | CATSRGGVGANYGYTF
TRBJ2-7 | TRBD2 | - | TRBV7-9 | TGTGCCAGCAGCCCCACCGGGACTAGCAAGCAGTACTTC | CASSPTGTSKQYF
TRBJ1-2 | - | - | TRBV30 | TGTGCCACCCGACACCTTAACTATGGCTACACCTTC | CATRHLNYGYTF
TRBJ2-1 | TRBD1 | - | TRBV5-4 | TGTGCCAGCAGCTATCGGGACAGGGTTTACAATGAGCAGTTCTTC | CASSYRDRVYNEQFF
TRBJ2-7 | TRBD1 | - | TRBV7-9 | TGTGCCAGCAGCTCTGGGGCCGGACAGGGCAAGACCTACGAGCAGTACTTC | CASSSGAGQGKTYEQYF
TRBJ2-1 | - | few | TRBV2 | TGTGCCAGCAGGAGTGGGGGAGGCAACAATGAGCAGTTCTTC | CASRSGGGNNEQFF
TRBJ2-1 | TRBD2 | - | TRBV7-8 | TGTGCCAGCAGCTTCCGGACTAGCGGGAGTTACAATGAGCAGTTCTTC | CASSFRTSGSYNEQFF
TRBJ2-1 | TRBD2 | - | TRBV7-2 | TGTGCCAGCAGCTTCAGCGGGAGGGCATCCTACAATGAGCAGTTCTTC | CASSFSGRASYNEQFF
TRBJ1-1 | - | few | TRBV28 | TGTGCCAGCAGTTCAAGGCAGGGTTACACTGAAGCTTTCTTT | CASSSRQGYTEAFF
TRBJ2-7 | - | - | TRBV9 | TGTGCCAGCAGCGTAGTAGACGGGGGCTACGAGCAGTACTTC | CASSVVDGGYEQYF
TRBJ1-4 | TRBD1 | few | TRBV27 | TGTGCCAGCAGTCCGGGGACAGGGGGCATTGAAAAACTGTTTTTT | CASSPGTGGIEKLFF
TRBJ2-7 | TRBD2 | once | TRBV5-1 | TGCGCCAGCAGCTTCGCTAGCGGGAGAAACGAGCAGTACTTC | CASSFASGRNEQYF
TRBJ2-7 | TRBD1 | - | TRBV28 | TGTGCCAGCAAGGACAGGCTGTACGAGCAGTACTTC | CASKDRLYEQYF
TRBJ1-6 | TRBD1 | - | TRBV20-1 | TGCAGCGGGGACAGGGCTTCACCCCTCCACTTT | CSGDRASPLHF
TRBJ2-7 | TRBD1 | - | TRBV11-2 | TGTGCCAGCAGCTTAAAAACGGCAGGACAGGGATACGAGCAGTACTTC | CASSLKTAGQGYEQYF
TRBJ1-3 | TRBD1 | - | TRBV27 | TGTGCCAGCACGACAGGGAAAGGAAACACCATATATTTT | CASTTGKGNTIYF
TRBJ2-6 | TRBD1 | few | TRBV7-3 | TGTGCCAGCAGCTTAAGACCCCTCCAGACAGGGTCTGGGGCCAACGTCCTGACTTTC | CASSLRPLQTGSGANVLTF
TRBJ1-2 | - | - | TRBV6-1 | TGTGCCAGCAGTGAGTCCAGAGGATCATGGGGCTACACCTTC | CASSESRGSWGYTF
TRBJ2-1 | - | - | TRBV5-1 | TGCGCCAGCAGCTCGACCGGGGCAGGGGATGAGCAGTTCTTC | CASSSTGAGDEQFF
TRBJ1-1 | - | - | TRBV7-9 | TGTGCCAGCATGGAGTGGGGGGTGGCCACTGAAGCTTTCTTT | CASMEWGVATEAFF
TRBJ2-7 | - | few | TRBV27 | TGTGCCACCCAACCGAGTGACAGCCCCCACGAGCAGTACTTC | CATQPSDSPHEQYF
TRBJ2-2 | TRBD2 | - | TRBV7-9 | TGTGCCAGCACCGTCTCGCGGGAGAGGGAGCTGTTTTTT | CASTVSRERELFF
TRBJ2-1 | - | few | TRBV9 | TGTGCCAGCGGTATAACGGACACCCTATACAATGAGCAGTTCTTC | CASGITDTLYNEQFF
TRBJ1-6 | - | - | TRBV4-1 | TGCGCCAGCAGCCGCGAGGCTTCCTATAATTCACCCCTCCACTTT | CASSREASYNSPLHF
TRBJ1-1 | - | - | TRBV28 | TGTGCCAGCAGTTTATCCGGCAGGGAAGCTTTCTTT | CASSLSGREAFF
TRBJ2-3 | TRBD2 | - | TRBV19 | TGTGCCAGTAGTCTGACTAGCGGAAGCACAGATACGCAGTATTTT | CASSLTSGSTDTQYF
TRBJ2-7 | TRBD2 | - | TRBV5-6 | TGTGCCAGCAGCTTGGTGGCTAGCGGGAGGGCCAGATACGAGCAGTACTTC | CASSLVASGRARYEQYF
TRBJ2-2 | - | - | TRBV7-2 | TGTGCCAGCAGCTTAGCGAGGGCCCTCTCAGGGGAGCTGTTTTTT | CASSLARALSGELFF
TRBJ1-1 | TRBD1 | once | TRBV6-5 | TGTGCCAGCAGCCCGACAGGGATAAACACTGAAGCTTTCTTT | CASSPTGINTEAFF
TRBJ2-1 | TRBD2 | few | TRBV6-1 | TGTGCCAGCAGTACGGGGGAGGGCAGCGGTGAGCAGTTCTTC | CASSTGEGSGEQFF
TRBJ1-2 | - | - | TRBV9 | TGTGCCAGCGCTACAGTGAACTATGGCTACACCTTC | CASATVNYGYTF
TRBJ1-2 | TRBD1 | few | TRBV28 | TGTGCCAGCAGGACCTTCCAGGGGGCTGATGGCTACACCTTC | CASRTFQGADGYTF
TRBJ2-1 | TRBD1 | - | TRBV7-7 | TGTGCTAGCAGCTTAGGACAGGGAGGCAATGAGCAGTTCTTC | CASSLGQGGNEQFF
TRBJ2-5 | - | few | TRBV30 | TGTGCCCACGGGGAAGGACAGGAGACCCAGTACTTC | CAHGEGQETQYF
TRBJ1-3 | - | - | TRBV9 | TGTGCCAGCAGCGTAGCTGCGGAAGGCACCATATATTTT | CASSVAAEGTIYF
TRBJ2-3 | TRBD2 | - | TRBV7-9 | TGTGCCAGCAGCGAACCGGGACTAGTGACAGATACGCAGTATTTT | CASSEPGLVTDTQYF
TRBJ2-7 | TRBD1 | - | TRBV6-1 | TGTGCCAGCAGTGAAGCGCGTGCGGGCAGGGGGAACGAGCAGTACTTC | CASSEARAGRGNEQYF
TRBJ2-7 | TRBD1 | - | TRBV19 | TGTGCCAGTAGTAGGGGGACAGGCCGATCCTACGAGCAGTACTTC | CASSRGTGRSYEQYF
TRBJ2-1 | - | few | TRBV6-1 | TGTGCCAGCAGTATGTCGTTACGGAATGAGCAGTTCTTC | CASSMSLRNEQFF
TRBJ2-3 | TRBD2 | - | TRBV4-2 | TGTGCCAGCAGCCAAGAAGGGCTGACTAGCGGGAACACAGATACGCAGTATTTT | CASSQEGLTSGNTDTQYF
TRBJ2-7 | TRBD2 | - | TRBV28 | TGTGCCAGCAGTTTAATTCGTCTAGCGGGAGTCGGCGAGCAGTACTTC | CASSLIRLAGVGEQYF
TRBJ1-2 | - | - | TRBV10-3 | TGTGCCATCAGTGCCCCCGTCGGCGGGCTCGACTATGGCTACACCTTC | CAISAPVGGLDYGYTF
TRBJ1-2 | TRBD1 | - | TRBV18 | TGTGCCAGCACCCCTCTCGCCTTAGGACAGGGGCCCTATGGCTACACCTTC | CASTPLALGQGPYGYTF
TRBJ2-7 | TRBD1 | - | TRBV7-6 | TGTGCCAGCAGCTTTGGGGCAGGGGGCTCCTACGAGCAGTACTTC | CASSFGAGGSYEQYF
TRBJ2-7 | TRBD1 | - | TRBV5-1 | TGCGCCAGCAGCTTGTGGACAGGGGCTAACTACGAGCAGTACTTC | CASSLWTGANYEQYF